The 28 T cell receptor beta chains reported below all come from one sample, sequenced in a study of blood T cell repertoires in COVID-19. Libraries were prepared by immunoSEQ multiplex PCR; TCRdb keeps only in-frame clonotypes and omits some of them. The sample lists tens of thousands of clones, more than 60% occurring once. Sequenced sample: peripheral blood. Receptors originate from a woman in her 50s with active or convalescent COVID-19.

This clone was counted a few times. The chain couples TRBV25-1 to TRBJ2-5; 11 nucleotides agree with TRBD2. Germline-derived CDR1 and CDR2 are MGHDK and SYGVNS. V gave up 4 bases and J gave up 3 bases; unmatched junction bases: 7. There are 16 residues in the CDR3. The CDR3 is CASSGYKTSGKETQYF. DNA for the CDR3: TGTGCCAGCAGTGGTTATAAGACTAGCGGGAAAGAGACCCAGTACTTC.

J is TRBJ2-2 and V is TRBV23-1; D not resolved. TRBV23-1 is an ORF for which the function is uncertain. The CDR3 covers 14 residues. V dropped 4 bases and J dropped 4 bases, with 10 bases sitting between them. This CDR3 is CASSPSEFTGELFF. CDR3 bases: TGCGCCAGCAGTCCTTCTGAGTTCACCGGGGAGCTGTTTTTT.

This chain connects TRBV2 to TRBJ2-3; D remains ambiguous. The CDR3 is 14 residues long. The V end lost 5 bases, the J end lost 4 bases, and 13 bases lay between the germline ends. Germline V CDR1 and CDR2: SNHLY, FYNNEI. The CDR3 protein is CASSKPSAPDTQYF. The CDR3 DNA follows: TGTGCCAGCAGTAAGCCTTCTGCGCCAGATACGCAGTATTTT.

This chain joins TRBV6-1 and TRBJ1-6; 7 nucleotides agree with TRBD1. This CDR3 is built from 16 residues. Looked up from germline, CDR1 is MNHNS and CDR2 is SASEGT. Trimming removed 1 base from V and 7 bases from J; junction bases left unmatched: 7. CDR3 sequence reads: CASSEVGGQQNSPLHF. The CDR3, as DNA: TGTGCCAGCAGTGAAGTGGGGGGACAGCAGAATTCACCCCTCCACTTT.

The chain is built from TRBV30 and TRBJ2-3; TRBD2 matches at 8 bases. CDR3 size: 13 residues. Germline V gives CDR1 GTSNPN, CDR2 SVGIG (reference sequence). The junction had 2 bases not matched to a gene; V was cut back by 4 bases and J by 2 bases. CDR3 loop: CAWILADTDTQYF. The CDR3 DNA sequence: TGTGCCTGGATACTAGCGGACACAGATACGCAGTATTTT.

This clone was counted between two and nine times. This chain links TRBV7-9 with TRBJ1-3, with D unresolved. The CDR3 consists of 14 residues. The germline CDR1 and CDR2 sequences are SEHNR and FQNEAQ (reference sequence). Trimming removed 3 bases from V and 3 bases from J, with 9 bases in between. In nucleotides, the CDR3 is TGTGCCAGCAGCTTGGGAGGGAATGGAAACACCATATATTTT. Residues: CASSLGGNGNTIYF.

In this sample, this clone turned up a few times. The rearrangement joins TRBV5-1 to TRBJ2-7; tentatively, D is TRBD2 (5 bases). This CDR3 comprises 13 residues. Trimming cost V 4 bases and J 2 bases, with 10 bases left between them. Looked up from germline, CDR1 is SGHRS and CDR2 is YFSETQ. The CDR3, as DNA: TGCGCCAGCAGCATCGACTATACCTACGAGCAGTACTTC. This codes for CASSIDYTYEQYF.

Here the CDR3 DNA reads TGTGCCGGGGGCCGAGATACGCAGTATTTT. Its protein product is CAGGRDTQYF. The gene calls are TRBV6-5 and TRBJ2-3, with D perhaps matching TRBD1 (6 bases). Germline lookup yields CDR1 MNHEY and CDR2 SVGAGI. The CDR3 contains 10 residues. Trimming left V 11 bases short and J 5 bases short, with 8 bases between.

The CDR3 reads CAIRTDGNTIYF. CDR3 in DNA: TGTGCCATCAGAACAGATGGAAACACCATATATTTT. The chain carries TRBV10-3 and TRBJ1-3, with D uncertain. The germline CDR1 and CDR2 sequences are ENHRY and SYGVKD. The CDR3 length is 12 residues. V was trimmed by 6 bases and J by 3 bases, leaving 6 bases between them.

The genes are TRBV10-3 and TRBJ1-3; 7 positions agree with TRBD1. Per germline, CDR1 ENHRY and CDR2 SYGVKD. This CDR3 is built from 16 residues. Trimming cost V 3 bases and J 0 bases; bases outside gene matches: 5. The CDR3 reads CAISDAGTASGNTIYF. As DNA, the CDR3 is TGTGCCATCAGTGACGCGGGGACAGCCTCTGGAAACACCATATATTTT.

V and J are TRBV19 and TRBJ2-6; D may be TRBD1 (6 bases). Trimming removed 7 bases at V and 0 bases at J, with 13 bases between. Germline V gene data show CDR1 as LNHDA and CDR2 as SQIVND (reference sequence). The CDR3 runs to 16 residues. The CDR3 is CASTIGGSSGANVLTF. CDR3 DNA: TGTGCCAGTACCATAGGGGGTAGCTCTGGGGCCAACGTCCTGACTTTC.

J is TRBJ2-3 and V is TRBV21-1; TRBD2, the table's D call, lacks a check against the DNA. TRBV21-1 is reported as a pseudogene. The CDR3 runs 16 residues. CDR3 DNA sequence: TGTGCCAGCAGACCATCTAGCGGCGAACACACAGATACGCAGTATTTT. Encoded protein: CASRPSSGEHTDTQYF.

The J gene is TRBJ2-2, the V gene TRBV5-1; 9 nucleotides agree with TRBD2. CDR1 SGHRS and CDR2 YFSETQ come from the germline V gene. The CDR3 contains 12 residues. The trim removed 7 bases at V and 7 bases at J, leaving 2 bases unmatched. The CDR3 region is CASRAGGGELFF. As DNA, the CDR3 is TGCGCCAGCCGAGCGGGAGGCGGGGAGCTGTTTTTT.

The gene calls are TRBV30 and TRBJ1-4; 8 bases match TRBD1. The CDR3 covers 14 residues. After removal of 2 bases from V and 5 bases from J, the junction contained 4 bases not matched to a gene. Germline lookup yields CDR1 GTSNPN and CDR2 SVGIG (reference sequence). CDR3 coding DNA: TGTGCCTGGAGTCCTGGACAGGGAAATGAAAAACTGTTTTTT. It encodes CAWSPGQGNEKLFF.

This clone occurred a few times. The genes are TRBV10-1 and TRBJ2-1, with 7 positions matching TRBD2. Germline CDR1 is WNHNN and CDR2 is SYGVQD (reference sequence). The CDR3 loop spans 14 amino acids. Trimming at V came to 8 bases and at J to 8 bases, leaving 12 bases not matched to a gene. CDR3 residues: CASGSAGVGDEQFF. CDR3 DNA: TGCGCCAGCGGGTCGGCGGGAGTTGGTGATGAGCAGTTCTTC.

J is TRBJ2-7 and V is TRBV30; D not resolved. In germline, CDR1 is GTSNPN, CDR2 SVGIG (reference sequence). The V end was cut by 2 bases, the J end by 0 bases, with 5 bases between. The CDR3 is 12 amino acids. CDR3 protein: CAWSFNSYEQYF. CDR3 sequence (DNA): TGTGCCTGGAGTTTCAACTCCTACGAGCAGTACTTC.

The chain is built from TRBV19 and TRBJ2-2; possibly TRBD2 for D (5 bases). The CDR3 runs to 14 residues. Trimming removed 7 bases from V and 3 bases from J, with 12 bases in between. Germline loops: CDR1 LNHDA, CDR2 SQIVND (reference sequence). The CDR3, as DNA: TGTGCCAGTACCGAGAGGGCCCACACCGGGGAGCTGTTTTTT. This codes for CASTERAHTGELFF.

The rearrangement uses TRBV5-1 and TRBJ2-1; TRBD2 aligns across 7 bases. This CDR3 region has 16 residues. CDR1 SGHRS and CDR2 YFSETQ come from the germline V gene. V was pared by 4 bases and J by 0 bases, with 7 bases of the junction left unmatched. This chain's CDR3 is CASSGLAGSSYNEQFF. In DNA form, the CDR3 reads TGCGCCAGCAGCGGATTAGCGGGTAGCTCCTACAATGAGCAGTTCTTC.

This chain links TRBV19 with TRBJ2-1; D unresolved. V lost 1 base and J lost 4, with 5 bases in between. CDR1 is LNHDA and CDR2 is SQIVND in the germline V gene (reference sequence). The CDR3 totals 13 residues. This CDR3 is CASSIGLYNEQFF. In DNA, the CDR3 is TGTGCCAGTAGTATAGGACTTTACAATGAGCAGTTCTTC.

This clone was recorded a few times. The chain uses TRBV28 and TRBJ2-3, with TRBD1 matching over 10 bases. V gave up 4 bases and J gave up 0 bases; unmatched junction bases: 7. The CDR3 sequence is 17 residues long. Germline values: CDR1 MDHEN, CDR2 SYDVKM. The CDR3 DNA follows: TGTGCCAGCAGTTCCCTTGGGACAGGGGTTAGCACAGATACGCAGTATTTT. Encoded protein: CASSSLGTGVSTDTQYF.

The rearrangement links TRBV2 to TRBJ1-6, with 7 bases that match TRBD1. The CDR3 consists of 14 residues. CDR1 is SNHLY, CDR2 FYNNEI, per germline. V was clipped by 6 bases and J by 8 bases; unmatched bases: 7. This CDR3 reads CASSLRQGDSPLHF. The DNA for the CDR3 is TGTGCCAGCAGCCTGCGGCAGGGGGATTCACCCCTCCACTTT.

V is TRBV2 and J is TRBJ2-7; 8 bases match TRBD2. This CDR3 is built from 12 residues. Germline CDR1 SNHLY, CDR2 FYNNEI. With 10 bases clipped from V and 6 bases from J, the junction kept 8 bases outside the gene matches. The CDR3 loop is CATGGTRGEQYF. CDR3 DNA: TGTGCCACCGGCGGGACTAGAGGCGAGCAGTACTTC.

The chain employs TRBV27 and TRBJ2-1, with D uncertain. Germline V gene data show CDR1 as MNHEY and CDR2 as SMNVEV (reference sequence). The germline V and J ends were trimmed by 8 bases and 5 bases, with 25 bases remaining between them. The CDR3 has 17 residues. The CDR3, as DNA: TGTGCCAGCTCCCTGTCTAGGCCCCGAACTTGGGACAATGAGCAGTTCTTC. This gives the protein CASSLSRPRTWDNEQFF.

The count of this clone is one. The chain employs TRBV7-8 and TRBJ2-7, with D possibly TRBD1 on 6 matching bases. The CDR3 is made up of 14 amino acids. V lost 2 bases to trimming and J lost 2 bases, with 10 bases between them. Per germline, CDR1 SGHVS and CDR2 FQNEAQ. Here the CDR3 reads CASSLQGFTYEQYF. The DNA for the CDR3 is TGTGCCAGCAGCTTACAGGGGTTCACCTACGAGCAGTACTTC.

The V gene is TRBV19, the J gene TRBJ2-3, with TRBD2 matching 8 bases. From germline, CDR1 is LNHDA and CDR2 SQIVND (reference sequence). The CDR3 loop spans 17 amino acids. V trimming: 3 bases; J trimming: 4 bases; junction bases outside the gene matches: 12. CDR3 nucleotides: TGTGCCAGTAGTATTGTCGCACGGGGGGGCCTGGCAGATACGCAGTATTTT. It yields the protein CASSIVARGGLADTQYF.

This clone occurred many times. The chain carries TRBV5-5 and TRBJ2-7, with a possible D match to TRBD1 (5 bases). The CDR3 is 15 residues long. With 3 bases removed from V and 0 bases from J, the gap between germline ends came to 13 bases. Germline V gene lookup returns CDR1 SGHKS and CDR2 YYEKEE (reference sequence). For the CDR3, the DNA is TGTGCCAGCAGCTCCCAGGGCTCGAGCTCCTACGAGCAGTACTTC. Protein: CASSSQGSSSYEQYF.

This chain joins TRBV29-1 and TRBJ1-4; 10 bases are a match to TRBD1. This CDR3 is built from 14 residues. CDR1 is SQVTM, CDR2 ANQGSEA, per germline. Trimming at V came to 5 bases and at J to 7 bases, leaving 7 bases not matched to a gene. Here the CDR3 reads CSVRPGQGTEKLFF. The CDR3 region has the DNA TGCAGCGTTCGTCCGGGACAGGGGACTGAAAAACTGTTTTTT.

CDR3 sequence reads: CASSQDLTSETQYF. The CDR3 region has the DNA TGCGCCAGCAGCCAAGATTTGACTTCTGAGACCCAGTACTTC. This chain joins TRBV4-1 and TRBJ2-5; D ambiguous. Germline V gene lookup returns CDR1 MGHRA and CDR2 YSYEKL. The ends were cut back, 0 bases at V and 5 bases at J, with 10 bases in the middle. This CDR3 contains 14 residues.